The clone carrying this T cell receptor beta chain was observed at least ten times. Its antigen is as yet unknown. This sample was included in a study of neurological immune-mediated disorders. The study's findings and limits: No CDR3 amino acid sequences were shared by expanded clones across subjects, suggesting private repertoires in all groups.

In germline, CDR1 is SEHNR, CDR2 FQNEAQ (reference sequence). This CDR3 is built from 13 residues. V was clipped by 5 bases and J by 7 bases; unmatched bases: 6. TCRdb independently ran MiXCR on the 5' RACE reads; one entry per CDR3 protein. The repertoire holds tens of thousands of distinct CDR3 sequences, with about 14% as singletons. Sorted libraries drew on 1 million CD4+ or CD8+ T cells. The rearrangement uses TRBV7-9 and TRBJ1-1; 8 bases are shared with TRBD1. The TCR sequence derives from a woman aged 55-75 years with HTLV-1-associated myelopathy (HAM/TSP). Sequenced: CD4+ T cells from blood. CDR3 region: CASSRQGLSEAFF. CDR3 DNA sequence: TGTGCCAGCAGCCGACAGGGGCTAAGTGAAGCTTTCTTT. The full variable domain, completed using reference TRBV7-9 and TRBJ1-1, is DTGVSQNPRHKITKRGQNVTFRCDPISEHNRLYWYRQTLGQGPEFLTYFQNEAQLEKSRLLSDRFSAERPKGSFSTLEIQRTEQGDSAMYLCASSRQGLSEAFFGQGTRLTVV.